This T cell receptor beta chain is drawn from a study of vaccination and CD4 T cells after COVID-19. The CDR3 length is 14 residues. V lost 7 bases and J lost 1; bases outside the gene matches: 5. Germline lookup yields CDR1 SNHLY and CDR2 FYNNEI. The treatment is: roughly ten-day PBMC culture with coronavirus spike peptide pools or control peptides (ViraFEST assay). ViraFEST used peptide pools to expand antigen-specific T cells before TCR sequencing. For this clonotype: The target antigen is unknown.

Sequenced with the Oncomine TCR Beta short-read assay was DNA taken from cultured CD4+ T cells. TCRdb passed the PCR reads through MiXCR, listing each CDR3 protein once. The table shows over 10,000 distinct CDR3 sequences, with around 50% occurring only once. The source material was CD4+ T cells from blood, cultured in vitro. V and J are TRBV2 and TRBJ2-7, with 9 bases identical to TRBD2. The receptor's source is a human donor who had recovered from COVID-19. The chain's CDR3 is CASIPAGGSYEQYF. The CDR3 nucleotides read TGTGCCAGCATCCCCGCGGGAGGGTCCTACGAGCAGTACTTC. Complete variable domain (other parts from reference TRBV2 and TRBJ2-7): EPEVTQTPSHQVTQMGQEVILRCVPISNHLYFYWYRQILGQKVEFLVSFYNNEISEKSEIFDDQFSVERPDGSNFTLKIRSTKLEDSAMYFCASIPAGGSYEQYFGPGTRLTVT.